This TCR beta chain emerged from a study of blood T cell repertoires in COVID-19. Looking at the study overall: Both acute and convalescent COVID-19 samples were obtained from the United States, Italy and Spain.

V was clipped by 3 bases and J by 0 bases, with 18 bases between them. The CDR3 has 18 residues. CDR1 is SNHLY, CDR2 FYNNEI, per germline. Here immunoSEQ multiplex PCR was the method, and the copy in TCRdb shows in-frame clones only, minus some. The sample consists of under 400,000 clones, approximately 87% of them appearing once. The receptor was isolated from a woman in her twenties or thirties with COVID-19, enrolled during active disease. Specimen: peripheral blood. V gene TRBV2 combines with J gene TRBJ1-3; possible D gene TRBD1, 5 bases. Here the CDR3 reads CASSEMTVTKSSGNTIYF. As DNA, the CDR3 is TGTGCCAGCAGTGAGATGACAGTAACCAAAAGCTCTGGAAACACCATATATTTT.